Below, one T cell receptor beta chain is given with its context. Its cognate antigen is unknown. The data belong to a study of response to subunit inactivated influenza vaccine. Germline-derived CDR1 and CDR2 are SEHNR and FQNEAQ (reference sequence). The CDR3 contains 14 residues. Trimming shortened V by 6 bases and J by 0 bases, and 9 bases separated the two germline ends. Study-level points and caveats: Each seasonal flu vaccination may recruit only limited new T cells, authors suggested.

TCRdb called the RT-PCR reads again in MiXCR, with one record for every CDR3 protein. This sample has roughly 780,000 distinct CDR3 sequences; about 18% occur once, and the top ten carry about 11%. Sample: PBMCs from blood, taken 4 to 6 days after vaccination. The sequence was collected from a man aged 50 to 59 who received an inactivated influenza vaccine. The rearrangement uses TRBV7-9 and TRBJ2-1; D is unclear. The CDR3 is CASRMMSSYNEQFF. The CDR3 coding sequence is TGTGCCAGCAGGATGATGAGCTCCTACAATGAGCAGTTCTTC.